This is a list of T cell receptor beta chains from one sample in a study of T-cell memory formation after mild COVID-19. TCRdb analysed the 5' RACE reads with MiXCR anew, one entry per CDR3 protein. The data contain about 150,000 distinct CDR3 sequences, about 14% of them seen just once; the ten biggest clones take up 13% to 15%. Sequencing used PBMCs or a T cell subset sorted from them (not recorded which). Receptors were obtained from an adult woman who had mild COVID-19 (a few samples of this study predate the infection). Cell type and time point are not known. The CDR3 runs from the conserved cysteine through the conserved F or W. The order of the fields is V gene, D gene, CDR3 length, J gene, clone size, CDR3 protein, CDR3 DNA. The D gene is left open where the match is weak. Clone size is shown for a subset of rows, as once, few, many or a class of expanded clone.

v_gene: TRBV15
d_gene: TRBD2
len: 18
j_gene: TRBJ2-5
abundance: -
CDR3aa: CATSRGLLAGGPEETQYF
CDR3nt: TGTGCCACCAGCAGAGGCTTACTAGCGGGGGGGCCAGAAGAGACCCAGTACTTC

v_gene: TRBV12-3/TRBV12-4
d_gene: -
len: 15
j_gene: TRBJ2-6
abundance: few
CDR3aa: CASSLTFSGANVLTF
CDR3nt: TGTGCCAGCAGCCTGACATTCTCTGGGGCCAACGTCCTGACTTTC

v_gene: TRBV7-9
d_gene: -
len: 12
j_gene: TRBJ2-5
abundance: few
CDR3aa: CASSDTRETQYF
CDR3nt: TGTGCCAGCAGCGACACGCGGGAGACCCAGTACTTC

v_gene: TRBV19
d_gene: TRBD2
len: 13
j_gene: TRBJ2-1
abundance: few
CDR3aa: CASSIQREGEQFF
CDR3nt: TGTGCCAGTAGTATACAGCGGGAGGGTGAGCAGTTCTTC

v_gene: TRBV14
d_gene: TRBD2
len: 15
j_gene: TRBJ2-4
abundance: few
CDR3aa: CASSLRWGGENIQYF
CDR3nt: TGTGCCAGCAGCCTCCGGTGGGGAGGGGAAAACATTCAGTACTTC

v_gene: TRBV4-1
d_gene: -
len: 16
j_gene: TRBJ2-4
abundance: -
CDR3aa: CASSQDNGGAKNIQYF
CDR3nt: TGCGCCAGCAGCCAAGATAACGGAGGAGCCAAAAACATTCAGTACTTC

v_gene: TRBV5-1
d_gene: TRBD1
len: 14
j_gene: TRBJ2-2
abundance: -
CDR3aa: CASSPQGGTGELFF
CDR3nt: TGCGCCAGCAGCCCACAGGGGGGTACCGGGGAGCTGTTTTTT

v_gene: TRBV4-1
d_gene: TRBD1
len: 15
j_gene: TRBJ1-4
abundance: -
CDR3aa: CASSQDYRGTEKLFF
CDR3nt: TGCGCCAGCAGCCAAGATTACAGGGGGACTGAAAAACTGTTTTTT

v_gene: TRBV20-1
d_gene: -
len: 11
j_gene: TRBJ2-1
abundance: few
CDR3aa: CSARDVVGEFF
CDR3nt: TGCAGTGCTAGAGATGTGGTTGGGGAGTTCTTC

v_gene: TRBV5-1
d_gene: -
len: 16
j_gene: TRBJ2-1
abundance: -
CDR3aa: CASSQNELAGYNEQFF
CDR3nt: TGCGCCAGCAGCCAAAATGAACTAGCCGGGTACAATGAGCAGTTCTTC

v_gene: TRBV11-2
d_gene: -
len: 14
j_gene: TRBJ2-2
abundance: few
CDR3aa: CASSLHRNTGELFF
CDR3nt: TGTGCCAGCAGCTTACATAGGAACACCGGGGAGCTGTTTTTT

v_gene: TRBV4-3
d_gene: TRBD2
len: 15
j_gene: TRBJ2-1
abundance: many
CDR3aa: CASSQTSGGYNEQFF
CDR3nt: TGCGCCAGCAGCCAGACTAGCGGGGGTTACAATGAGCAGTTCTTC

v_gene: TRBV12-3/TRBV12-4
d_gene: TRBD1
len: 13
j_gene: TRBJ2-5
abundance: few
CDR3aa: CASGKGQQETQYF
CDR3nt: TGTGCCAGCGGAAAGGGACAGCAAGAGACCCAGTACTTC

v_gene: TRBV7-2
d_gene: -
len: 15
j_gene: TRBJ1-1
abundance: -
CDR3aa: CASSYIGYGDTEAFF
CDR3nt: TGTGCCAGCTCGTACATTGGTTATGGGGACACTGAAGCTTTCTTT

v_gene: TRBV7-8
d_gene: -
len: 12
j_gene: TRBJ2-1
abundance: -
CDR3aa: CASSLVLNEQFF
CDR3nt: TGTGCCAGCAGCTTAGTCTTAAATGAGCAGTTCTTC

v_gene: TRBV6-1
d_gene: TRBD1
len: 13
j_gene: TRBJ2-7
abundance: -
CDR3aa: CASDRARSYEQYF
CDR3nt: TGTGCCAGTGACAGGGCAAGATCCTACGAGCAGTACTTC

v_gene: TRBV4-1
d_gene: -
len: 15
j_gene: TRBJ1-1
abundance: -
CDR3aa: CASSQGLGVGTEAFF
CDR3nt: TGCGCCAGCAGCCAAGGTCTGGGGGTAGGGACTGAAGCTTTCTTT

v_gene: TRBV7-9
d_gene: -
len: 12
j_gene: TRBJ1-1
abundance: many
CDR3aa: CASSLAGTEAFF
CDR3nt: TGTGCCAGCAGCTTAGCGGGCACTGAAGCTTTCTTT

v_gene: TRBV7-8
d_gene: TRBD2
len: 17
j_gene: TRBJ2-1
abundance: -
CDR3aa: CASSYGNSGRAGNEQFF
CDR3nt: TGTGCCAGCAGCTACGGCAATAGCGGGAGGGCGGGGAATGAGCAGTTCTTC

v_gene: TRBV7-9
d_gene: TRBD1
len: 14
j_gene: TRBJ2-7
abundance: few
CDR3aa: CASSHRDRLYEQYF
CDR3nt: TGTGCCAGCAGCCACCGGGACAGGCTTTACGAGCAGTACTTC

v_gene: TRBV10-3
d_gene: -
len: 14
j_gene: TRBJ2-3
abundance: -
CDR3aa: CAIRSAGATDTQYF
CDR3nt: TGTGCCATCAGGTCCGCGGGGGCCACAGATACGCAGTATTTT

v_gene: TRBV6-5
d_gene: -
len: 16
j_gene: TRBJ1-4
abundance: few
CDR3aa: CASSYSNRAPGEKLFF
CDR3nt: TGTGCCAGCAGTTACTCGAACAGGGCCCCTGGAGAAAAACTGTTTTTT

v_gene: TRBV9
d_gene: -
len: 16
j_gene: TRBJ1-2
abundance: few
CDR3aa: CASSVTSYYNNYGYTF
CDR3nt: TGTGCCAGCAGCGTAACCAGCTATTATAATAACTATGGCTACACCTTC

v_gene: TRBV7-3
d_gene: -
len: 16
j_gene: TRBJ2-1
abundance: -
CDR3aa: CASPSRFSEPYNEQFF
CDR3nt: TGTGCCAGCCCCTCTCGCTTCTCCGAGCCCTACAATGAGCAGTTCTTC

v_gene: TRBV1
d_gene: -
len: 16
j_gene: TRBJ2-3
abundance: few
CDR3aa: CTSRATSGPTTDTQYF
CDR3nt: TGCACCAGCAGGGCTACTAGCGGGCCTACCACAGATACGCAGTATTTT

v_gene: TRBV12-3/TRBV12-4
d_gene: -
len: 13
j_gene: TRBJ2-3
abundance: few
CDR3aa: CASTRGATDTQYF
CDR3nt: TGTGCCAGCACTAGGGGAGCCACAGATACGCAGTATTTT

v_gene: TRBV19
d_gene: TRBD1
len: 15
j_gene: TRBJ2-7
abundance: -
CDR3aa: CASSAPGQVYYEQYF
CDR3nt: TGTGCCAGTAGTGCACCGGGACAGGTCTACTACGAGCAGTACTTC

v_gene: TRBV25-1
d_gene: -
len: 13
j_gene: TRBJ2-5
abundance: -
CDR3aa: CASSASGTMTQYF
CDR3nt: TGTGCCAGCAGTGCTTCCGGGACGATGACCCAGTACTTC

v_gene: TRBV5-1
d_gene: -
len: 13
j_gene: TRBJ2-3
abundance: -
CDR3aa: CASSLAQGDTQYF
CDR3nt: TGCGCCAGCAGCTTGGCCCAGGGGGATACGCAGTATTTT

v_gene: TRBV30
d_gene: -
len: 16
j_gene: TRBJ2-3
abundance: -
CDR3aa: CAWRPGQRYSTDTQYF
CDR3nt: TGTGCCTGGAGGCCAGGACAGAGATACAGCACAGATACGCAGTATTTT

v_gene: TRBV4-3
d_gene: -
len: 16
j_gene: TRBJ1-3
abundance: -
CDR3aa: CASSQDRTSSGNTIYF
CDR3nt: TGCGCCAGCAGCCAAGATCGGACGAGCTCTGGAAACACCATATATTTT

v_gene: TRBV2
d_gene: -
len: 13
j_gene: TRBJ1-1
abundance: few
CDR3aa: CAINSEGDTEAFF
CDR3nt: TGTGCCATCAACTCCGAGGGGGACACTGAAGCTTTCTTT

v_gene: TRBV7-6
d_gene: -
len: 15
j_gene: TRBJ2-5
abundance: many
CDR3aa: CASSLEAGDRQTQYF
CDR3nt: TGTGCCAGCAGCTTAGAGGCGGGGGACAGACAGACCCAGTACTTC

v_gene: TRBV24-1
d_gene: -
len: 11
j_gene: TRBJ2-1
abundance: few
CDR3aa: CATSDFNEQFF
CDR3nt: TGTGCCACCAGTGATTTCAATGAGCAGTTCTTC

v_gene: TRBV30
d_gene: -
len: 11
j_gene: TRBJ2-7
abundance: many
CDR3aa: CAWSVNYEQYF
CDR3nt: TGTGCCTGGAGTGTAAATTACGAGCAGTACTTC

v_gene: TRBV7-2
d_gene: -
len: 17
j_gene: TRBJ1-2
abundance: -
CDR3aa: CASSTGTSLLPPYGYTF
CDR3nt: TGTGCCAGCAGTACCGGGACCTCCCTGCTCCCTCCTTATGGCTACACCTTC

v_gene: TRBV7-6
d_gene: TRBD1
len: 16
j_gene: TRBJ2-7
abundance: -
CDR3aa: CASSPIRQGGGYEQYF
CDR3nt: TGTGCCAGCAGCCCTATCCGACAGGGCGGTGGCTACGAGCAGTACTTC